The 29 T cell receptor beta chains in this list originate from one sample, sequenced in a study of blood T cell repertoires in COVID-19. The method was immunoSEQ multiplex PCR; TCRdb's version includes in-frame clones alone and lacks a portion of them. Of 250,000 to 300,000 clones in the sample, approximately 90% are singletons; the top ten hold approximately 4%. Input material: peripheral blood. Every receptor here comes from a woman aged 40 to 55 with acute or convalescent COVID-19.

The rearrangement joins TRBV10-2 to TRBJ2-7; 8 bases are a match to TRBD2. Germline V gene data show CDR1 as WSHSY and CDR2 as SAAADI. The CDR3 is 16 amino acids. Trimming took 0 bases from V and 6 from J; bases not matched to a gene: 10. CDR3 sequence reads: CASSESTRGALGEQYV. DNA of the CDR3: TGCGCCAGCAGTGAGTCGACGCGGGGGGCGTTAGGCGAGCAGTACGTC.

V is TRBV27 and J is TRBJ1-2; 12 bases are shared with TRBD1. The length of the CDR3 is 14 residues. CDR1 and CDR2 (germline): MNHEY, SMNVEV (reference sequence). The ends lost 4 bases at V and 11 bases at J; junction bases unmatched: 8. CDR3 sequence (DNA): TGTGCCAGCAGTTCCGGGACAGGGGGCGGGTTGTACACCTTC. Translating gives CASSSGTGGGLYTF.

This clone was observed once. This chain uses TRBV19 with TRBJ1-5; D possibly corresponds to TRBD1 (5 bases). There are 15 residues in the CDR3. Germline CDR1 is LNHDA and CDR2 is SQIVND (reference sequence). The V and J ends lost 3 bases and 2 bases respectively, with 11 bases between them. The DNA of the CDR3 is TGTGCCAGTAGTATTGCCAGGGAGGGCAATCAGCCCCAGCATTTT. Protein sequence: CASSIAREGNQPQHF.

This chain uses TRBV7-6 with TRBJ2-2; D remains ambiguous. Germline CDR1 is SGHVS and CDR2 is FNYEAQ. V lost 5 bases and J 0 bases, leaving 13 bases between the germline ends. The CDR3 runs to 16 residues. CDR3 protein: CASSPQVEANTGELFF. The CDR3 DNA reads TGTGCCAGCAGCCCCCAGGTGGAAGCGAACACCGGGGAGCTGTTTTTT.

The chain couples TRBV6-6 to TRBJ1-4, with a possible D match to TRBD1 (6 bases). Germline CDR1 and CDR2: MNHNY and SVGAGI (reference sequence). The length of the CDR3 is 16 residues. V was clipped by 0 bases and J by 3 bases, with 11 bases between them. The CDR3 reads CASSYSQGRANEKLFF. DNA for the CDR3: TGTGCCAGCAGTTACTCGCAGGGGCGAGCTAATGAAAAACTGTTTTTT.

This clone was observed a single time. The J gene is TRBJ2-1, the V gene TRBV5-6; TRBD2 is a possible D gene (7 bases). CDR3 length: 14 residues. CDR1 is SGHDT and CDR2 is YYEEEE in the germline V gene. V lost 2 bases and J 8 bases, leaving 14 bases between the germline ends. CDR3 sequence (DNA): TGTGCCAGCAGCTTCGGACTAGGGGGAGATGAGCAGTTCTTC. It specifies CASSFGLGGDEQFF.

The CDR3 loop is CASSFGTDYGYTF. DNA of the CDR3: TGTGCCAGCAGCTTTGGGACAGACTATGGCTACACCTTC. The V and J genes are TRBV5-6 and TRBJ1-2; 7 bases map to TRBD1. CDR1 and CDR2 (germline): SGHDT, YYEEEE. Unmatched junction bases numbered 1, after V lost 2 bases and J lost 3 bases. CDR3 size: 13 residues.

This clone was seen just once. The chain combines TRBV2 with TRBJ1-6, with a weak D call TRBD1 (5 bases). V was trimmed by 2 bases and J by 7 bases, leaving 12 bases between them. Germline V gene sequence: CDR1 SNHLY, CDR2 FYNNEI. The CDR3 totals 15 residues. The CDR3 coding sequence is TGTGCCAGCAGTGAATTCGGGGGTTCGAATTCACCCCTCCACTTT. Translation gives CASSEFGGSNSPLHF.

V is TRBV7-2 and J is TRBJ1-2, with no clear D. Per the germline V gene, CDR1 is SGHTA and CDR2 is FQGNSA. The CDR3 length is 14 residues. Trimming stripped 5 bases from V and 4 bases from J, with 14 bases between. The CDR3 here is CASSENGIPYGYTF. The CDR3 DNA sequence: TGTGCCAGCAGCGAAAACGGGATTCCCTATGGCTACACCTTC.

CDR3 coding DNA: TGTGCCAGTACCGGACAGGGGAATCAGCCCCAGCATTTT. It yields the protein CASTGQGNQPQHF. The rearrangement uses TRBV19 and TRBJ1-5, with 9 bases aligning to TRBD1. Germline loops: CDR1 LNHDA, CDR2 SQIVND (reference sequence). Trimming at V came to 7 bases and at J to 4 bases, leaving 2 bases not matched to a gene. This CDR3 has 13 residues.

On this clone: Other DNA sequences of this sample code for an identical CDR3. The chain is built from TRBV2 and TRBJ1-4, with 9 positions matching TRBD1. Germline trimming cut 4 bases from V and 0 bases from J; bases unmatched to any gene: 6. The germline V gene has CDR1 SNHLY and CDR2 FYNNEI. The CDR3 is 17 amino acids. CDR3 nucleotide sequence: TGTGCCAGCAGTGCCGGACAGGGGCCCGCAACTAATGAAAAACTGTTTTTT. As protein: CASSAGQGPATNEKLFF.

The chain has TRBV11-2 and TRBJ2-3, with D possibly being TRBD1 (6 bases). CDR3 length equals 15 residues. Germline values: CDR1 SGHAT, CDR2 FQNNGV. Trimming took off 1 base at V and 4 bases at J, with 12 bases between the two ends. The CDR3 nucleotides are TGTGCCAGCAGCTTAGGATCCCCAGGGGCAGATACGCAGTATTTT. This codes for CASSLGSPGADTQYF. Looking up the rest from reference TRBV11-2 and TRBJ2-3 gives the full variable domain: EAGVAQSPRYKIIEKRQSVAFWCNPISGHATLYWYQQILGQGPKLLIQFQNNGVVDDSQLPKDRFSAERLKGVDSTLKIQPAKLEDSAVYLCASSLGSPGADTQYFGPGTRLTVL.

The CDR3 protein is CASSQQGTTGELFF. The CDR3 DNA is TGTGCCAGCAGTCAACAGGGAACCACCGGGGAGCTGTTTTTT. The rearrangement joins TRBV3-1 (or the pseudogene TRBV3-2) to TRBJ2-2; a weak D match, TRBD1 (6 bases). The germline V gene has CDR1 LGHDT and CDR2 YNNKEL (reference sequence). Trimming took off 6 bases at V and 4 bases at J, with 12 bases between the two ends. CDR3 length: 14 amino acids.

The chain is built from TRBV15 and TRBJ2-5; D may be TRBD1 (6 bases). This CDR3 is 16 amino acids long. Deletions cut 3 bases from V and 2 bases from J, with 16 bases between. Germline assignment: CDR1 LNHNV and CDR2 YYDKDF (reference sequence). The DNA for the CDR3 is TGTGCCACCAGCAGTATGGCAGGGGTACAACAAGAGACCCAGTACTTC. It codes for CATSSMAGVQQETQYF.

The chain uses TRBV2 and TRBJ1-1; D gene uncertain. The V gene's germline CDR1 is SNHLY and CDR2 FYNNEI. CDR3 length equals 11 residues. Trimming removed 7 bases at V and 5 bases at J, with 8 bases between. DNA of the CDR3: TGTGCCAGCATTGACGGGACTGAAGCTTTCTTT. Encoded protein: CASIDGTEAFF.

The rearrangement links TRBV9 to TRBJ1-3; 8 positions match TRBD1. Germline CDR1 SGDLS, CDR2 YYNGEE. V shed 7 bases and J 0 bases; nucleotides not matched to a gene: 3. There are 14 residues in the CDR3. In DNA form, the CDR3 reads TGTGCCAGCGGGACAGGAGCCTCTGGAAACACCATATATTTT. Translation gives CASGTGASGNTIYF.

The sample holds one count of this clone. The genes are TRBV6-1 and TRBJ2-1; 15 bases fit TRBD2. Germline V gene lookup returns CDR1 MNHNS and CDR2 SASEGT. V dropped 2 bases and J dropped 10; count of bases not matched to a gene: 6. The CDR3 is made up of 16 amino acids. The DNA of the CDR3 is TGTGCCAGCAGTGAACAGCCGGGACTAGCGGGGGGAGAGCAGTTCTTC. Protein sequence: CASSEQPGLAGGEQFF.

The rearrangement joins TRBV16 to TRBJ2-1; TRBD1 matches at 8 bases. The germline V gene has CDR1 KGHSY and CDR2 FQNENV. The CDR3 extends over 15 amino acids. V trimming: 2 bases; J trimming: 9 bases; junction bases outside the gene matches: 9. DNA of the CDR3: TGTGCCAGCAGCCAACAGCGACAGGGGACGGGTGAGCAGTTCTTC. It translates to CASSQQRQGTGEQFF.

The V and J genes are TRBV19 and TRBJ1-5; TRBD1 might be the D (6 bases). V was cut by 1 base and J by 2 bases, with 15 bases left in between. Looked up from germline, CDR1 is LNHDA and CDR2 is SQIVND (reference sequence). The CDR3 has 17 amino acids. The CDR3 here is CASSIVRRGTGNQPQHF. In nucleotides, the CDR3 is TGTGCCAGTAGTATAGTCAGAAGGGGGACGGGCAATCAGCCCCAGCATTTT.

This chain links TRBV4-2 with TRBJ1-6, with D possibly being TRBD1 (5 bases). Trimming took off 0 bases at V and 7 bases at J, with 16 bases between the two ends. The length of the CDR3 is 17 residues. Germline CDR1 reads LGHNA; CDR2 reads YNFKEQ. The CDR3 DNA reads as TGTGCCAGCAGCCAAGATGGGGGGACGCGGGCAAATTCACCCCTCCACTTT. Translated: CASSQDGGTRANSPLHF.

V usage is TRBV7-3 and J usage is TRBJ2-7; tentatively, D is TRBD2 (5 bases). CDR3 size: 13 residues. CDR1 is SGHTA, CDR2 FQGTGA, per germline. The CDR3 DNA follows: TGTGCCAGCAGCCTAACTAGTTTCGACGAGCAGTACGTC. Encoded protein: CASSLTSFDEQYV.

The chain employs TRBV5-8 and TRBJ1-6; D is ambiguous. Trimming shortened V by 1 base and J by 8 bases, and 7 bases separated the two germline ends. Per germline, CDR1 SGHTS and CDR2 YDEGEE. The CDR3 covers 13 residues. The DNA for the CDR3 is TGTGCCAGCAGCTTGCGAGATGATTCACCCCTCCACTTT. This encodes CASSLRDDSPLHF. Supplemented by reference TRBV5-8 and TRBJ1-6, the full variable domain reads EAGVTQSPTHLIKTRGQQATLRCSPISGHTSVYWYQQALGLGLQFLLWYDEGEERNRGNFPPRFSGRQFPNYSSELNVNALELEDSALYLCASSLRDDSPLHFGNGTRLTVT.

This chain uses TRBV5-4 with TRBJ1-1; unclear D gene. The CDR3 sequence is 14 residues long. V lost 0 bases and J 2 bases, leaving 8 bases between the germline ends. Germline-derived CDR1 and CDR2 are SGHNT and YYREEE (reference sequence). The CDR3 DNA sequence: TGTGCCAGCAGCTTGGAGAGAACCAACACTGAAGCTTTCTTT. Its protein is CASSLERTNTEAFF.

The chain is built from TRBV19 and TRBJ2-3, with D uncertain. Germline values: CDR1 LNHDA, CDR2 SQIVND (reference sequence). Trimming left V 5 bases short and J 4 bases short, with 4 bases between. The CDR3 covers 11 residues. The CDR3 coding sequence is TGTGCCAGTAGTCCTTCAGATACGCAGTATTTT. This codes for CASSPSDTQYF.

The rearrangement links TRBV29-1 to TRBJ2-3; 7 positions match TRBD2. V shed 0 bases and J 0 bases; nucleotides not matched to a gene: 9. This CDR3 region has 17 residues. Germline loops: CDR1 SQVTM, CDR2 ANQGSEA. DNA for the CDR3: TGCAGCGTTGAAGACCCATGGACGGGGGGAAGCACAGATACGCAGTATTTT. Protein product: CSVEDPWTGGSTDTQYF.

The rearrangement uses TRBV18 and TRBJ1-1; 7 nucleotides match TRBD1. V lost 3 bases to trimming and J lost 4 bases; unmatched junction nucleotides: 8. The germline gives CDR1 KGHSH, CDR2 LQKENI. This CDR3 is 15 amino acids long. The CDR3 nucleotides read TGTGCCAGCTCACCCCTAGGGGGCTCGGGCACTGAAGCTTTCTTT. Its protein is CASSPLGGSGTEAFF.

The chain carries TRBV24-1 and TRBJ2-3, with a possible D match to TRBD2 (6 bases). V shed 1 base and J shed 2 bases, with 12 bases lying between them. Germline V gene data show CDR1 as KGHDR and CDR2 as SFDVKD. This CDR3 contains 16 residues. CDR3 nucleotide sequence: TGTGCCACCAGTGATTTTACCAGCGGGCACACAGATACGCAGTATTTT. Residues: CATSDFTSGHTDTQYF.

The count of this clone is one. The rearrangement links TRBV27 to TRBJ2-7, with TRBD1 matching over 9 bases. This CDR3 region has 15 residues. V was pared by 3 bases and J by 3 bases, with 6 bases of the junction left unmatched. CDR1 and CDR2 from the germline V gene are MNHEY and SMNVEV (reference sequence). The CDR3 DNA follows: TGTGCCAGCAGTTTTTCCGGGACAGGGTACTACGAGCAGTACGTC. Protein: CASSFSGTGYYEQYV.

The V gene is TRBV7-8, the J gene TRBJ1-3, with D perhaps matching TRBD1 (6 bases). Trimming pared 4 bases from V and 0 bases from J, leaving 10 bases between. Germline CDR1 reads SGHVS; CDR2 reads FQNEAQ. The CDR3 sequence is 15 residues long. The CDR3 reads CASSSPGVSGNTIYF. The CDR3 DNA reads TGTGCCAGCAGCTCGCCAGGGGTCTCTGGAAACACCATATATTTT.